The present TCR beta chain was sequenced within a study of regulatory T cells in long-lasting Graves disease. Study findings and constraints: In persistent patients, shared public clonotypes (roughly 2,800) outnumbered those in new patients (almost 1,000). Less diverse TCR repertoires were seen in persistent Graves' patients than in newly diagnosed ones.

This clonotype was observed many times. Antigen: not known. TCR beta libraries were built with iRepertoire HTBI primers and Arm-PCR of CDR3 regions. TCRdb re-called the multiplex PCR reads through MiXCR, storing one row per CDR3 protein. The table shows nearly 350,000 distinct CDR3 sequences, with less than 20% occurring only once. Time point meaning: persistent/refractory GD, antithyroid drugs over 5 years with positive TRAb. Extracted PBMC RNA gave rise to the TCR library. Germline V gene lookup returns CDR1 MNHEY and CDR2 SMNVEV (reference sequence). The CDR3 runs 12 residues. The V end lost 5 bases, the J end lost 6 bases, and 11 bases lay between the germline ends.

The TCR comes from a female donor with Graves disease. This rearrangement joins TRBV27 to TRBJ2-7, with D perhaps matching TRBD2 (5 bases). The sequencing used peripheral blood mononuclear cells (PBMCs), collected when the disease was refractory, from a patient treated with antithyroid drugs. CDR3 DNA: TGTGCCAGCAGTACCGACGGGGTCGAGCAGTACTTC. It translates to CASSTDGVEQYF.